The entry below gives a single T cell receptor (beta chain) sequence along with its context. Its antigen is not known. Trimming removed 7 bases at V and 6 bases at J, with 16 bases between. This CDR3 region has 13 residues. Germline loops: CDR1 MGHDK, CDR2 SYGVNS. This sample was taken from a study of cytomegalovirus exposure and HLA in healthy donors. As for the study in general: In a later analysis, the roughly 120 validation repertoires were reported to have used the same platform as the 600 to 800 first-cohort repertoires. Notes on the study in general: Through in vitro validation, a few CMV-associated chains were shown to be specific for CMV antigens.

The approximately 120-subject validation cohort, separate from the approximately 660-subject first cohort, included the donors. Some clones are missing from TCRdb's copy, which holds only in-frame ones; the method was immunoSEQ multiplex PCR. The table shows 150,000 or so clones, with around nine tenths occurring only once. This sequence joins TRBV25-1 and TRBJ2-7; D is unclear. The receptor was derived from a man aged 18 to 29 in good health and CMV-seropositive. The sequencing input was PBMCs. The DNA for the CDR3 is TGTGCCAGCAAAAGAGGCGGAACTCGCGAGCAGTACTTC. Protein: CASKRGGTREQYF.